The T cell receptor beta chain described here comes from a study of T cell responses to AZD1222 COVID-19 vaccine. Assay: immunoSEQ multiplex PCR; the TCRdb copy retains only in-frame clones and omits some. Among 200,000 to 300,000 clones listed, more than 85% were seen once. Study observations and caveats: Spike was spanned by vaccine-associated CD4 TCRs, with dominance at 160-218 and 743-854. In a largely white British group with more females than males, clonal diversity was possibly underestimated.

A word on this clone: The antigen is undetermined.

The CDR3 spans 14 residues. The sample here was peripheral blood, taken on day 0 of AZD1222 vaccination. The chain recombines TRBV21-1 with TRBJ1-5. TRBV21-1 is marked as a pseudogene. This sequence originates from an adult in good health. The CDR3: CASSTKGSNQPQHF. The DNA for the CDR3 is TGTGCCAGCAGCACAAAGGGTAGCAATCAGCCCCAGCATTTT.